These 19 T cell receptor beta chains came from one sample sequenced in a study of neurological immune-mediated disorders. TCRdb re-called the 5' RACE reads with MiXCR, one entry per CDR3 protein. The sample lists 100,000 to 150,000 distinct CDR3 sequences, about 3.2% seen once, with around 1.2% in the top ten. Sequencing used PBMCs. The source of these receptors is a woman in her twenties or thirties with multiple sclerosis.

This clonotype came up many times. V gene TRBV14 combines with J gene TRBJ2-5; D not certain. CDR3 length equals 12 residues. Deletions cut 1 base from V and 4 bases from J, with 4 bases between. Germline V CDR1 and CDR2: SGHDN, FVKESK. CDR3 protein: CASSQARETQYF. The DNA of the CDR3 is TGTGCCAGCAGCCAAGCGCGAGAGACCCAGTACTTC.

This clonotype came up many times. The chain carries TRBV5-6 and TRBJ2-7, with unresolved D. The V end lost 1 base, the J end lost 3 bases, and 17 bases lay between the germline ends. The length of the CDR3 is 16 residues. Germline V gene lookup returns CDR1 SGHDT and CDR2 YYEEEE. CDR3: CASSLWVVDGNYEQYF. The CDR3 DNA is TGTGCCAGCAGCTTGTGGGTGGTAGACGGAAACTACGAGCAGTACTTC.

This clonotype was observed at least ten times. This chain links TRBV5-1 with TRBJ1-2, with D possibly matching TRBD1 (5 bases). The CDR3 totals 13 residues. V was shortened by 3 bases and J by 7 bases, with 13 bases between the two germline ends. Looked up from germline, CDR1 is SGHRS and CDR2 is YFSETQ. The CDR3 region has the DNA TGCGCCAGCAGCTGGGGAGGGACCGGTGGCTACACCTTC. It encodes CASSWGGTGGYTF.

Worth noting for this clonotype: Since a much larger clone is just one base distant, this may be a read error. This chain links TRBV27 with TRBJ2-1; 7 nucleotides line up with TRBD1. CDR1 and CDR2 from the germline V gene are MNHEY and SMNVEV (reference sequence). There are 14 residues in the CDR3. V dropped 7 bases and J dropped 5; count of bases not matched to a gene: 8. CDR3 DNA: TGTGCCAGCACCTCCGGGACAGTGAACAATGAGCAGTTCTTC. Amino acid sequence: CASTSGTVNNEQFF.

This clonotype was counted ten times or more. This chain connects TRBV29-1 to TRBJ2-5; D remains ambiguous. Germline CDR1 is SQVTM and CDR2 is ANQGSEA. The V end was cut by 2 bases, the J end by 4 bases, with 8 bases between. CDR3 size: 12 residues. The CDR3 loop reads CSVERNLETQYF. The CDR3 DNA reads as TGCAGCGTTGAACGGAACCTAGAGACCCAGTACTTC.

In its sample, this clonotype was seen many times. This sequence joins TRBV10-2 and TRBJ2-2, with unresolved D. This CDR3 has 11 residues. Trimming left V 10 bases short and J 5 bases short, with 8 bases between. CDR1 and CDR2 from the germline V gene are WSHSY and SAAADI. The CDR3 loop reads CATTITGELFF. The CDR3 region has the DNA TGCGCCACCACTATAACCGGGGAGCTGTTTTTT.

This clonotype was seen at least ten times. The chain recombines TRBV4-3 with TRBJ1-5; D uncertain. Germline CDR1 reads LGHNA; CDR2 reads YSLEER. This CDR3 spans 17 amino acids. The ends were cut back, 0 bases at V and 0 bases at J, with 12 bases in the middle. CDR3 nucleotides: TGCGCCAGCAGCCAAGAAGGACGGCACTATAGCAATCAGCCCCAGCATTTT. The encoded protein is CASSQEGRHYSNQPQHF.

This clonotype was counted many times. In DNA form, the CDR3 reads TGTGCCAGCAGCCCGGGGCTTAGGGCCTACGAGCAGTACTTC. Translation: CASSPGLRAYEQYF. The rearrangement joins TRBV7-2 to TRBJ2-7; D is perhaps TRBD1 or TRBD2 (5 bases each). Germline V gives CDR1 SGHTA, CDR2 FQGNSA. The V gene lost 5 bases and the J gene lost 2 bases, with 13 bases spanning the gap. CDR3 size: 14 residues.

This clonotype occurred many times. The chain joins TRBV5-1 to TRBJ2-1; 12 bases align to TRBD2. With V trimmed by 3 bases and J by 1 base, 5 bases remained unmatched. CDR3 length: 17 amino acids. The germline gives CDR1 SGHRS, CDR2 YFSETQ. The CDR3 DNA is TGCGCCAGCAGCTCTAGCGGGAGGGCCCCTTCCTACAATGAGCAGTTCTTC. Translating it yields CASSSSGRAPSYNEQFF.

This clonotype was seen many times. V gene TRBV14 combines with J gene TRBJ1-4; D may be TRBD1 (6 bases). Trimming stripped 3 bases from V and 6 bases from J, with 17 bases between. Germline CDR1 is SGHDN and CDR2 is FVKESK. The CDR3 contains 16 residues. The CDR3 loop reads CASSHHLRGGDEKLFF. Here the CDR3 DNA reads TGTGCCAGCAGCCATCACCTCCGAGGGGGGGATGAAAAACTGTTTTTT.

At least ten counts were recorded for this clonotype. The genes are TRBV4-3 and TRBJ1-5, with no clear D. The CDR3 is 13 amino acids. CDR1 and CDR2 (germline): LGHNA, YSLEER. V was trimmed by 1 base and J by 6 bases, leaving 7 bases between them. In nucleotides, the CDR3 is TGCGCCAGCAGCCAAGTTACGGGTCAGCCCCAGCATTTT. It is translated as CASSQVTGQPQHF.

This clonotype was counted many times. The CDR3 DNA follows: TGCAGCGGCCTGACAGGGTCCACCGGGGAGCTGTTTTTT. Translated, it gives CSGLTGSTGELFF. The rearrangement joins TRBV29-1 to TRBJ2-2; TRBD1 aligns across 7 bases. Trimming cost V 7 bases and J 4 bases; bases outside gene matches: 6. Per germline, CDR1 SQVTM and CDR2 ANQGSEA. This CDR3 region has 13 residues.

In this sample, this clonotype turned up many times. The CDR3 sequence: CASSLGNEQFF. The CDR3 DNA sequence: TGCGCCAGCAGCTTGGGCAATGAGCAGTTCTTC. The chain joins TRBV5-1 to TRBJ2-1; no reliable D call. With 0 bases removed from V and 6 bases from J, the gap between germline ends came to 1 base. This CDR3 contains 11 residues. Per the germline V gene, CDR1 is SGHRS and CDR2 is YFSETQ.

At least ten counts were recorded for this clonotype. The chain employs TRBV12-3 or TRBV12-4 and TRBJ2-5; possible D gene TRBD1, 6 bases. CDR3 length: 13 amino acids. The V end was cut by 6 bases, the J end by 3 bases, with 11 bases between. The CDR3 protein is CASRPGVKETQYF. CDR3 in DNA: TGTGCCAGCAGACCAGGGGTAAAAGAGACCCAGTACTTC.

This clonotype was picked up many times. The gene calls are TRBV12-3 or TRBV12-4 and TRBJ2-1; D is unresolved. The V end lost 1 base, the J end lost 7 bases, and 8 bases lay between the germline ends. The CDR3 totals 13 residues. CDR3 nucleotide sequence: TGTGCCAGCAGTTTAGTCCTTAGTAATGAGCAGTTCTTC. The encoded protein is CASSLVLSNEQFF.

This clonotype was counted at least ten times. The CDR3 loop is CSAGQGSQPQHF. The DNA of the CDR3 is TGCAGTGCCGGACAGGGCTCTCAGCCCCAGCATTTT. The chain employs TRBV20-1 and TRBJ1-5, with 8 positions matching TRBD1. Trimming took 6 bases from V and 6 from J; bases not matched to a gene: 4. From germline, CDR1 is DFQATT and CDR2 SNEGSKA (reference sequence). This CDR3 is 12 amino acids long.

This clonotype was recorded at least ten times. A read error may produce the germline difference seen at one junction end. Written as DNA, the CDR3 is TGCGCAACTAGCGGGAAGTACAATGAGCAGTTCTTC. Translated, it gives CATSGKYNEQFF. The J gene is TRBJ2-1, the V gene TRBV10-3; 10 bases are shared with TRBD2. CDR1 and CDR2 from the germline V gene are ENHRY and SYGVKD. CDR3 length: 12 residues.

There are many counts of this clonotype. The V call is TRBV20-1, the J call TRBJ2-7; D not certain. The CDR3 length is 14 residues. The germline V and J ends were trimmed by 0 bases and 2 bases, with 11 bases remaining between them. Germline V CDR1 and CDR2: DFQATT, SNEGSKA (reference sequence). This CDR3 is CSARDPMSTYEQYF. Here the CDR3 DNA reads TGCAGTGCTAGAGACCCCATGAGCACCTACGAGCAGTACTTC.

Comment on this clonotype: The conserved closing phenylalanine or tryptophan is absent in this CDR3, likely reflecting a read error. This rearrangement joins TRBV4-3 to TRBJ2-3, with D uncertain. V was cut by 2 bases and J by 2 bases, with 8 bases left in between. CDR1 LGHNA and CDR2 YSLEER come from the germline V gene. The length of the CDR3 is 14 residues. CDR3 DNA: TGCGCCAGCAGCCAACAGTCCTACACAGATACGCAGTATAAT. As protein: CASSQQSYTDTQYN.